This record covers a single TCR beta chain. The target antigen is unknown. The data originate from a study of a mutant IDH1 vaccine in newly diagnosed glioma. Study context: The start of vaccination came 4-6 weeks after radiotherapy alone, or with temozolomide cycles.

Time point given: week 5, during vaccination. Mutant IDH1 20-mer peptide, at 300 ug, made up each vaccine dose, with topical imiquimod. Trimming stripped 1 base from V and 3 bases from J, with 10 bases between. Germline CDR1 SNHLY, CDR2 FYNNEI. The CDR3 covers 15 residues. Data came from immunoSEQ multiplex PCR; TCRdb stores just in-frame clones and leaves some out. The repertoire holds approximately 60,000 clones, with approximately 80% as singletons. The clonotype comes from a young woman with glioma. Some clones in this sample may be carry-over from other donors' samples. The genes are TRBV2 and TRBJ2-1; TRBD2 is a possible D gene (6 bases). The sequencing used PBMCs, collected from a glioma patient whose treatment included an IDH1 peptide vaccine. As DNA, the CDR3 is TGTGCCAGCAGTGAAGGGGGACTTAACTACAATGAGCAGTTCTTC. It specifies CASSEGGLNYNEQFF.